This TCR beta chain appears in the sequencing data of a study of somatic mutations in cytotoxic T cells in rheumatoid arthritis. Study-wide context: Flow-sorting brought some V beta antibody-stained T-cell populations to nearly 100% purity, V beta1+ cells sequenced for TCRB among them. Study-wide points: For about an eighth of the 65 patients, a single CD8+ clone accounted for more than 20% of CD8+ cells.

This clone has a handful of counts. What it recognizes is unknown. Germline lookup yields CDR1 SGHAT and CDR2 FQNNGV. The CDR3 extends over 14 amino acids. The J segment lost 4 bases and the V segment lost 0 bases, leaving 2 bases of the junction unmatched. Assay used: immunoSEQ multiplex PCR; TCRdb lists only in-frame clones, some missing. This table has tens of thousands of clones, around 83% appearing once. This receptor was taken from an adult with rheumatoid arthritis. The chain carries TRBV11-2 and TRBJ1-1; 7 bases are a match to TRBD1. Sequences were obtained from CD8+ T cells sorted from blood. The CDR3 DNA reads as TGTGCCAGCAGCTTAGAACAGGGGTTCACTGAAGCTTTCTTT. Its protein product is CASSLEQGFTEAFF.